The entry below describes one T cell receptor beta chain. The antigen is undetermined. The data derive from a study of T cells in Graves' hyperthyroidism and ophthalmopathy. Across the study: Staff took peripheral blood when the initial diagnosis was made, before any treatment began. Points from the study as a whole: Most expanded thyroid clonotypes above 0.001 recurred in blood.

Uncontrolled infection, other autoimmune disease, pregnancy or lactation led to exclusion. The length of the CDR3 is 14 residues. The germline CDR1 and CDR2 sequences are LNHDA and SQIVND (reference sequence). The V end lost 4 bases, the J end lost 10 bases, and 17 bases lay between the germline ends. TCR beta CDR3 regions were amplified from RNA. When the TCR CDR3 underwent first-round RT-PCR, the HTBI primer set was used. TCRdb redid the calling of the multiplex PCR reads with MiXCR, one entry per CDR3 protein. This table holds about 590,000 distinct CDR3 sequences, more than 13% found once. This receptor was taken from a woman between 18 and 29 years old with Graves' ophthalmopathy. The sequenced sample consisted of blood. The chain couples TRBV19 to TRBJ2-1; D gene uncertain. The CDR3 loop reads CASSSRRSSYEQFF. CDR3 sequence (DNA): TGTGCCAGTAGTAGTAGGAGAAGCTCCTACGAGCAGTTCTTC.